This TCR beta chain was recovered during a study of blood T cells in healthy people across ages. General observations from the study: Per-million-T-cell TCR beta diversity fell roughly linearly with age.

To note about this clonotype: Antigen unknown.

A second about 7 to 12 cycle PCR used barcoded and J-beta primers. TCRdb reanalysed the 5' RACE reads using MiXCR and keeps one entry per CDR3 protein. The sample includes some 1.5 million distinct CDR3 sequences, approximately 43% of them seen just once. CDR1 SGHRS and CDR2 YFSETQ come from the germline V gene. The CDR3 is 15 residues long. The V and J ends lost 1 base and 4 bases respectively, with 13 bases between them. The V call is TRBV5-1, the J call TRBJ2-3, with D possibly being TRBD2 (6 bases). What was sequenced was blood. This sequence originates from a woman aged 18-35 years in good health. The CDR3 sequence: CASSLRSREADTQYF. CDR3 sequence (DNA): TGCGCCAGCAGCTTGAGGTCCAGGGAGGCAGATACGCAGTATTTT.